These T cell receptor beta chains were read from a single sample in a study of vaccination effects on CD4 cells after COVID-19. No antigens are known for them. This table comes from immunoSEQ multiplex PCR, and its TCRdb copy is limited to in-frame clones, with some not included. The sample consists of around 71,000 clones, approximately 72% of them appearing once. This specimen was CD4+ T cells from PBMCs cultured with HCoV-OC43 spike peptides, taken before COVID-19 vaccination. Receptors originate from a human donor who received a COVID-19 vaccine. CDR3s include the opening cysteine and the closing phenylalanine or tryptophan. D genes are given only for firm matches. Clone size is not always given. Where it is, it says once, few, many or a class for expanded clones.

V gene	J gene	D gene	clone size	CDR3 DNA	CDR3 protein
TRBV28	TRBJ2-5	NA	NA	TGTGCCAGCAGTTTACCTCCGTCCCAGTACTTC	CASSLPPSQYF
TRBV30	TRBJ1-2	NA	NA	TGTGCCTGGACAGGTGCGGACTATGGCTACACCTTC	CAWTGADYGYTF
TRBV29-1	TRBJ2-3	NA	NA	TGCAGCGTTGTAACGGCTAGCACAGATACGCAGTATTTT	CSVVTASTDTQYF
TRBV6-5	TRBJ1-4	NA	once	TGTGCCAGCAGTATGGACAGCCCTAATGAAAAACTGTTTTTT	CASSMDSPNEKLFF
TRBV6-5	TRBJ1-4	NA	once	TGTGCCAGCAGTTACGGGGTCAGCGGCTTGAAGGAAAAACTGTTTTTT	CASSYGVSGLKEKLFF
TRBV19	TRBJ1-5	TRBD1	NA	TGTGCCAGTAGTATTGGACGGGACAGGGGCCCCAATCAGCCCCAGCATTTT	CASSIGRDRGPNQPQHF
TRBV29-1	TRBJ1-5	NA	NA	TGCAGCGTTGCAATAGGAGGCAGCAATCAGCCCCAGCATTTT	CSVAIGGSNQPQHF
TRBV15	TRBJ2-1	NA	once	TGTGCCACCAGCAGACAGGGGTACAATGAGCAGTTCTTC	CATSRQGYNEQFF
TRBV6-4	TRBJ2-1	NA	NA	TGTGCCAGCAGTGACTCGGGCGGGGAACCCTACAATGAGCAGTTCTTC	CASSDSGGEPYNEQFF
TRBV25-1	TRBJ1-3	NA	NA	TGTGCCAGCAGTGAATATGGGGCGGCTGGAAACACCATATATTTT	CASSEYGAAGNTIYF
TRBV3-1/TRBV3-2	TRBJ2-5	TRBD2	NA	TGTGCCAGCAGCCCTCACTTTCTAGCGGGGGGCGGGCGAGAGACCCAGTACTTC	CASSPHFLAGGGRETQYF
TRBV30	TRBJ2-5	NA	NA	TGTGCCTGGAGTGGCCGGCTGTACCAAGAGACCCAGTACTTC	CAWSGRLYQETQYF
TRBV6-5	TRBJ2-4	NA	NA	TGTGCCAGCAGTTACTCCGCCGACCCGGGGGACATTCAGTACTTC	CASSYSADPGDIQYF
TRBV29-1	TRBJ2-3	NA	NA	TGCAGCGTTGCCAGGGGTTTTGACGGAGATACGCAGTATTTT	CSVARGFDGDTQYF
TRBV5-6	TRBJ1-2	TRBD1	few	TGTGCCAGCACCACGCCGGGACAGGGAAGAACAGGGGGCTACACCTTC	CASTTPGQGRTGGYTF
TRBV7-9	TRBJ1-5	NA	NA	TGTGCCAGCAGCTTAGGGGGGGAAGTGAGTCAGCCCCAGCATTTT	CASSLGGEVSQPQHF
TRBV7-2	TRBJ1-2	TRBD1	NA	TGTGCCAGCAGCTCTGACTCCGGGACAGGGAAGAACTATGGCTACACCTTC	CASSSDSGTGKNYGYTF
TRBV3-1/TRBV3-2	TRBJ1-1	NA	few	TGTGCCAGCAGCCTAAGGGAAGGGGCCACTGAAGCTTTCTTT	CASSLREGATEAFF
TRBV6-6	TRBJ1-1	TRBD1	once	TGTGCCAGCAGTCCTACAGGGGCGGGGCAGGGCCCTGAAGCTTTCTTT	CASSPTGAGQGPEAFF
TRBV20-1	TRBJ2-3	NA	NA	TGCAGTGCTAGTCACCGAGGGGTTAGCACAGATACGCAGTATTTT	CSASHRGVSTDTQYF
TRBV6-2/TRBV6-3	TRBJ2-2	NA	few	TGTGCCAGCAGTTTTCCCTCAGGGTACTCCGGGGAGCTGTTTTTT	CASSFPSGYSGELFF
TRBV6-2/TRBV6-3	TRBJ2-5	TRBD2	NA	TGTGCCAGCACCCCTCGCGGGGGGGAGAAAGAGACCCAGTACTTC	CASTPRGGEKETQYF
TRBV15	TRBJ2-2	NA	few	TGTGCCACCAGCAAGACGCCCACGTCGGGTCCCGGGGAGCTGTTTTTT	CATSKTPTSGPGELFF
TRBV5-5	TRBJ2-3	NA	NA	TGTGCCAGCAGCACAACAGGGACTACAGATACGCAGTATTTT	CASSTTGTTDTQYF
TRBV7-3	TRBJ1-1	TRBD1	NA	TGTGCCAGCAGCCTCCGACAGGGGAGCACTGAAGCTTTCTTT	CASSLRQGSTEAFF
TRBV5-6	TRBJ2-5	TRBD2	NA	TGTGCCAGCAGCAGTCAAGTCCTTGCCGGGGGGGCACGAGAGACCCAGTACTTC	CASSSQVLAGGARETQYF
TRBV5-1	TRBJ2-3	NA	few	TGCGCCAGCAGCCCGACAGTGAGCACAGATACGCAGTATTTT	CASSPTVSTDTQYF
TRBV27	TRBJ1-2	NA	NA	TGTGCCAGCAGTTTCGCCGGATACTATGGCTACACCTTC	CASSFAGYYGYTF
TRBV27	TRBJ2-2	NA	NA	TGTGCCAGCAGTTTATTCCGGGGAGCCGGGGAGCTGTTTTTT	CASSLFRGAGELFF